These 25 T cell receptor beta chains share one sample of origin, sequenced in a study of technical replicates of blood from several donors. Data came from immunoSEQ multiplex PCR; TCRdb stores just in-frame clones and leaves some out. This sample carries some 93,000 clones, around 95% of them seen once, and the ten largest clones take around 0.26%. The sequencing sample was made of T cells isolated from PBMCs. Source of these receptors: a human donor in good health.

The chain joins TRBV12-5 to TRBJ2-6; D not certain. Trimming stripped 2 bases from V and 0 bases from J, with 8 bases between. Germline loops: CDR1 LGHNT, CDR2 FRNRAP. CDR3 length equals 16 residues. CDR3 in DNA: TGTGCTAGTGGTTTGCGGTATAGCTCTGGGGCCAACGTCCTGACTTTC. As protein: CASGLRYSSGANVLTF.

This rearrangement joins TRBV9 to TRBJ2-7; 9 bases are shared with TRBD2. Germline V gene sequence: CDR1 SGDLS, CDR2 YYNGEE. J lost 9 bases, V lost 4 bases, and 14 bases had no gene match. The CDR3 has 15 amino acids. The CDR3 DNA is TGTGCCAGCAGCTCGGGACTAGCAGGATTCATGGTGCAGTACTTC. Its protein is CASSSGLAGFMVQYF.

The genes are TRBV5-1 and TRBJ2-3; 11 bases are a match to TRBD1. Looked up from germline, CDR1 is SGHRS and CDR2 is YFSETQ. This CDR3 has 15 residues. The V and J ends lost 3 bases and 6 bases, in that order; junction bases with no gene match: 6. The CDR3 bases are TGCGCCAGCAGCTCATCCGGGACAGGGGGGGATACGCAGTATTTT. Its protein product is CASSSSGTGGDTQYF.

The V gene is TRBV28, the J gene TRBJ2-7; the D is unclear. Germline lookup yields CDR1 MDHEN and CDR2 SYDVKM. The germline V and J ends were trimmed by 4 bases and 2 bases, with 15 bases remaining between them. The CDR3 contains 15 residues. DNA of the CDR3: TGTGCCAGCAGTTCTGGCTGGGCAGGAACCTACGAGCAGTACTTC. This codes for CASSSGWAGTYEQYF.

The V gene is TRBV11-3, the J gene TRBJ2-5; TRBD2 is a possible D gene (6 bases). Trimming cost V 5 bases and J 4 bases, with 11 bases left between them. The length of the CDR3 is 13 residues. Germline lookup yields CDR1 SGHNT and CDR2 YENEEA. CDR3 amino acids: CASSMTSRETQYF. The CDR3 bases are TGTGCCAGCAGCATGACTAGTAGAGAGACCCAGTACTTC. Full variable domain (missing parts from reference TRBV11-3 and TRBJ2-5): EAGVVQSPRYKIIEKKQPVAFWCNPISGHNTLYWYLQNLGQGPELLIRYENEEAVDDSQLPKDRFSAERLKGVDSTLKIQPAELGDSAVYLCASSMTSRETQYFGPGTRLLVL.

The genes are TRBV5-8 and TRBJ1-5; D gene ambiguous. This CDR3 region has 12 residues. Trimming took off 6 bases at V and 9 bases at J, with 13 bases between the two ends. The germline V gene has CDR1 SGHTS and CDR2 YDEGEE. The CDR3 DNA is TGTGCCAGCAACTCCTTAGATCGGCCCCAGCATTTT. The encoded protein is CASNSLDRPQHF. The full variable domain, completed using reference TRBV5-8 and TRBJ1-5, is EAGVTQSPTHLIKTRGQQATLRCSPISGHTSVYWYQQALGLGLQFLLWYDEGEERNRGNFPPRFSGRQFPNYSSELNVNALELEDSALYLCASNSLDRPQHFGDGTRLSIL.

V is TRBV5-1 and J is TRBJ1-1; D is unclear. This CDR3 comprises 15 residues. The germline gives CDR1 SGHRS, CDR2 YFSETQ. V gave up 4 bases and J gave up 4 bases, with 17 bases separating them. The CDR3, as DNA: TGCGCCAGCAGCGTAAGCTCCATTTTGCGCACTGAAGCTTTCTTT. Amino acids: CASSVSSILRTEAFF.

The chain carries TRBV4-2 and TRBJ2-1; a weak D match, TRBD1 (5 bases). Between the trimmed V and J ends, which lost 4 bases and 1 base, there was a span of 11 bases. CDR1 is LGHNA and CDR2 is YNFKEQ in the germline V gene. This CDR3 spans 15 amino acids. The CDR3 coding sequence is TGTGCCAGCAGCCCCGTGCCAGGGTCCTACAATGAGCAGTTCTTC. Its protein product is CASSPVPGSYNEQFF.

This chain links TRBV5-1 with TRBJ2-2; no reliable D call. The CDR3 loop spans 15 amino acids. The germline gives CDR1 SGHRS, CDR2 YFSETQ. Trimming pared 4 bases from V and 7 bases from J, leaving 17 bases between. The CDR3 DNA follows: TGCGCCAGCAGCCCCTTGACGACACCCGACGGGGAGCTGTTTTTT. Encoded protein: CASSPLTTPDGELFF.

This clone was detected a few times. V usage is TRBV7-9 and J usage is TRBJ1-6, with 9 bases aligning to TRBD1. This CDR3 spans 15 amino acids. The trim removed 10 bases at V and 7 bases at J, leaving 11 bases unmatched. Germline values: CDR1 SEHNR, CDR2 FQNEAQ (reference sequence). The CDR3 DNA is TGTGCCACCGGAGCCGGGACAGGGCTCAATTCACCCCTCCACTTT. This encodes CATGAGTGLNSPLHF.

V usage is TRBV5-1 and J usage is TRBJ2-1; TRBD2 aligns across 7 bases. CDR1 and CDR2 (germline): SGHRS, YFSETQ. Trimming cost V 4 bases and J 5 bases; bases outside gene matches: 6. CDR3 length: 14 amino acids. The CDR3 DNA sequence: TGCGCCAGCAGCGTTAGCGGGTGGGACAATGAGCAGTTCTTC. Its translation: CASSVSGWDNEQFF.

The chain recombines TRBV5-8 with TRBJ1-1; the D is unclear. The CDR3 runs to 16 residues. Germline V gene data show CDR1 as SGHTS and CDR2 as YDEGEE. The V and J ends lost 7 bases and 0 bases respectively, with 19 bases between them. CDR3 loop: CASLRRSRLMNTEAFF. DNA of the CDR3: TGTGCCAGCCTTCGGCGGAGCCGGCTGATGAACACTGAAGCTTTCTTT.

The chain's CDR3 is CASSSSSGSYNEQFF. CDR3 DNA sequence: TGTGCCAGCAGTTCCTCTAGCGGGAGCTACAATGAGCAGTTCTTC. The chain carries TRBV6-6 and TRBJ2-1, with 10 bases identical to TRBD2. With V trimmed by 4 bases and J by 3 bases, 3 bases remained unmatched. Germline values: CDR1 MNHNY, CDR2 SVGAGI (reference sequence). The length of the CDR3 is 15 residues.

This clone has only one observation. V gene TRBV21-1 combines with J gene TRBJ1-5; no DNA check was done on the table's D call, TRBD1. TRBV21-1 is an annotated pseudogene. This CDR3 contains 16 residues. The CDR3, as DNA: TGTGCCAGCAGCAAGGGGGGGGACAGGGACGATCAGCCCCAGCATTTT. Its protein product is CASSKGGDRDDQPQHF.

This chain joins TRBV27 and TRBJ2-7; 8 bases match TRBD2. Germline lookup yields CDR1 MNHEY and CDR2 SMNVEV (reference sequence). The CDR3 has 15 residues. The junction had 6 bases not matched to a gene; V was cut back by 3 bases and J by 2 bases. The CDR3 DNA reads TGTGCCAGCAGTTTTAACGGGAGGGGTCCCTACGAGCAGTACTTC. Translation: CASSFNGRGPYEQYF.

The chain links TRBV27 to TRBJ1-4, with D perhaps matching TRBD1 (5 bases). Deletions cut 6 bases from V and 5 bases from J, with 10 bases between. The CDR3 sequence is 13 residues long. The V gene's germline CDR1 is MNHEY and CDR2 SMNVEV (reference sequence). CDR3 DNA sequence: TGTGCCAGCAGAACAGGCCTCAATGAAAAACTGTTTTTT. Residues: CASRTGLNEKLFF.

The J gene is TRBJ2-1, the V gene TRBV19; 8 bases match TRBD2. Germline CDR1 LNHDA, CDR2 SQIVND (reference sequence). This CDR3 has 17 amino acids. After removal of 5 bases from V and 8 bases from J, the junction contained 17 bases not matched to a gene. The CDR3 region has the DNA TGTGCCAGTAGTTGGGCGGGGACTAGTTTTGGGTTAGATGAGCAGTTCTTC. Its protein product is CASSWAGTSFGLDEQFF.

V and J are TRBV19 and TRBJ2-1, with 7 bases aligning to TRBD1. Germline CDR1 and CDR2: LNHDA and SQIVND (reference sequence). There are 15 residues in the CDR3. With V trimmed by 6 bases and J by 6 bases, 11 bases remained unmatched. The CDR3 protein is CASRKGTEDINEQFF. For the CDR3, the DNA is TGTGCCAGTAGGAAGGGGACAGAGGACATCAATGAGCAGTTCTTC.

In nucleotides, the CDR3 is TGTGCCAGCTCACCACTCGACAGGGGTAGAGAACGTGGTGGCTACACCTTC. Translated, it gives CASSPLDRGRERGGYTF. V is TRBV18 and J is TRBJ1-2, with TRBD1 matching 8 bases. Germline values: CDR1 KGHSH, CDR2 LQKENI. The CDR3 is 17 amino acids. Trimming took 1 base from V and 7 from J; bases not matched to a gene: 14.

The rearrangement joins TRBV6-1 to TRBJ2-7; D call uncertain. V lost 8 bases to trimming and J lost 2 bases, with 10 bases between them. Germline values: CDR1 MNHNS, CDR2 SASEGT. This CDR3 region has 12 residues. CDR3 DNA sequence: TGTGCCAGCCGCGACTCCGCCTACGAGCAGTACTTC. Protein: CASRDSAYEQYF.

V is TRBV4-1 and J is TRBJ2-6; possible D gene TRBD1, 5 bases. The CDR3 has 17 residues. V shed 0 bases and J shed 6 bases, with 15 bases lying between them. Germline V lookup: CDR1 MGHRA, CDR2 YSYEKL. This CDR3 reads CASSQDGAPFEANVLTF. The CDR3 nucleotides are TGCGCCAGCAGCCAAGATGGGGCCCCATTTGAGGCCAACGTCCTGACTTTC.

The chain recombines TRBV9 with TRBJ2-2, with D possibly matching TRBD1 (6 bases). This CDR3 contains 15 residues. V was pared by 3 bases and J by 4 bases, with 13 bases between. Germline V gives CDR1 SGDLS, CDR2 YYNGEE. The CDR3 coding sequence is TGTGCCAGCAGCGGAAGGACAGCGATCACCGGGGAGCTGTTTTTT. It specifies CASSGRTAITGELFF.

This sequence joins TRBV4-1 and TRBJ2-7; TRBD1 matches 7 bases. Germline assignment: CDR1 MGHRA and CDR2 YSYEKL. Germline trimming cut 5 bases from V and 2 bases from J; bases unmatched to any gene: 9. The CDR3 covers 15 residues. The CDR3 is CASSTKPGQTYEQYF. DNA of the CDR3: TGCGCCAGCAGCACGAAACCGGGACAGACCTACGAGCAGTACTTC.

The rearrangement joins TRBV6-5 to TRBJ1-1; D remains unclear. The CDR3 has 15 amino acids. CDR1 and CDR2 (germline): MNHEY, SVGAGI. The V end lost 0 bases, the J end lost 4 bases, and 12 bases lay between the germline ends. The CDR3 spells CASSYSEGGGTEAFF. CDR3 bases: TGTGCCAGCAGTTACTCGGAGGGAGGAGGCACTGAAGCTTTCTTT.

The chain is built from TRBV7-9 and TRBJ2-7; the D gene is possibly TRBD1 (5 bases). Germline V gene data show CDR1 as SEHNR and CDR2 as FQNEAQ (reference sequence). The CDR3 spans 15 residues. The germline V and J ends were trimmed by 4 bases and 6 bases, with 19 bases remaining between them. The CDR3 spells CASSSFQGLRGEQYF. The CDR3 DNA reads TGTGCCAGCAGCTCGTTCCAGGGCCTCCGTGGCGAGCAGTACTTC.